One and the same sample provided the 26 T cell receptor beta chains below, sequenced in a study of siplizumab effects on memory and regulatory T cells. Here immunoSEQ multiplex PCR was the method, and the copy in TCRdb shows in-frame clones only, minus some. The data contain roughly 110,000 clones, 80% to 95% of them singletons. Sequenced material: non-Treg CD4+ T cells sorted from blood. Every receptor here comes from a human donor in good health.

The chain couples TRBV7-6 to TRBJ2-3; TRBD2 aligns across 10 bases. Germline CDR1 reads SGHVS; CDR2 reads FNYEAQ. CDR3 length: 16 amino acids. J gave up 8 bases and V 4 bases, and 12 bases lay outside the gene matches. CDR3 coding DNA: TGTGCCAGCAGCTCCGGAGGGAGCGGGGGGGCTGGTACGCAGTATTTT. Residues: CASSSGGSGGAGTQYF.

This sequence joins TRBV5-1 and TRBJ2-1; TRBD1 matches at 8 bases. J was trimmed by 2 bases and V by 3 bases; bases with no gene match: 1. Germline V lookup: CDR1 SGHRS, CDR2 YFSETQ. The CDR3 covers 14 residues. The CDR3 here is CASSSDRAYNEQFF. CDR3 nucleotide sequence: TGCGCCAGCAGCTCGGACAGGGCCTACAATGAGCAGTTCTTC.

CDR3 residues: CASTRGGGVETQYF. The DNA for the CDR3 is TGTGCCAGCACCCGGGGGGGCGGGGTTGAGACCCAGTACTTC. The chain employs TRBV28 and TRBJ2-5; 8 positions match TRBD2. This CDR3 is built from 14 residues. The junction had 9 bases not matched to a gene; V was cut back by 7 bases and J by 5 bases. Looked up from germline, CDR1 is MDHEN and CDR2 is SYDVKM.

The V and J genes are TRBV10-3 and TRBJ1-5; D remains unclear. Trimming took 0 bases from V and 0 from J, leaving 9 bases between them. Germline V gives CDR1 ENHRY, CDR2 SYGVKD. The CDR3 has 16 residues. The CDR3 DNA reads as TGTGCCATCAGTGAGTCTTTACTGATTAGCAATCAGCCCCAGCATTTT. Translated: CAISESLLISNQPQHF.

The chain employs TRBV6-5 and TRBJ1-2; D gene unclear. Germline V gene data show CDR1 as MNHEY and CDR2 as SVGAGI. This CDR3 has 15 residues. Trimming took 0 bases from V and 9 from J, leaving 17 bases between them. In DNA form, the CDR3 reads TGTGCCAGCAGTTACTCGACCAGGCCTGAGAGTAGCTACACCTTC. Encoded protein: CASSYSTRPESSYTF.

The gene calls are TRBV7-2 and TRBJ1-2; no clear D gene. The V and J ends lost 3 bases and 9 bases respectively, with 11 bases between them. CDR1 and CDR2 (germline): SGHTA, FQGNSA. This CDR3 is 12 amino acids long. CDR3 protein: CASSFDSFSYTF. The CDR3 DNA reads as TGTGCCAGCAGCTTCGACTCGTTCAGCTACACCTTC.

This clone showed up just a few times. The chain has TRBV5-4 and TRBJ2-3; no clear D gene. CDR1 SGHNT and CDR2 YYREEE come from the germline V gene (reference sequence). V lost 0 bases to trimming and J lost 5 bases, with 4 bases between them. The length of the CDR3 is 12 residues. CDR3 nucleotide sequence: TGTGCCAGCAGCTTGGGTCGAGATACGCAGTATTTT. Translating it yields CASSLGRDTQYF.

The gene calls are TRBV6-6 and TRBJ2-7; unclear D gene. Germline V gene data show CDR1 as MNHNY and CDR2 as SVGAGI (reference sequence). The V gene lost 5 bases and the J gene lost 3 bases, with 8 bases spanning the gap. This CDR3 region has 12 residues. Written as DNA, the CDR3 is TGTGCCAGCAGTCAAGGTATCTACGAGCAGTACTTC. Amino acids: CASSQGIYEQYF.

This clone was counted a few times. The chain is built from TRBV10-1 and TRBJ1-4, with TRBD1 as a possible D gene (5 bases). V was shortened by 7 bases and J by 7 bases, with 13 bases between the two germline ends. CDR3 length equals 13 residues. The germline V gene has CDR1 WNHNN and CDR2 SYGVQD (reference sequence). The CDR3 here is CASTDRVVEKLFF. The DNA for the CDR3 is TGCGCCAGCACTGACAGAGTAGTTGAAAAACTGTTTTTT.

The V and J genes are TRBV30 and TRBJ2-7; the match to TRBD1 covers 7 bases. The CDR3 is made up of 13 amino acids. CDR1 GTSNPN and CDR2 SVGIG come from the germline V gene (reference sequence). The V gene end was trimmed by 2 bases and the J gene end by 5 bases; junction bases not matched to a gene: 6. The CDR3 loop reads CAWSSQGTDEQYF. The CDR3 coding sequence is TGTGCCTGGAGTTCACAGGGGACCGACGAGCAGTACTTC.

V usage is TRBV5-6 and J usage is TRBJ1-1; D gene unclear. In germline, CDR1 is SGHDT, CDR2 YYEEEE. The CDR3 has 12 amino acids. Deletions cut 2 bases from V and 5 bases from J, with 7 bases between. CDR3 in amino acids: CASSFSYTEAFF. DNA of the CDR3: TGTGCCAGCAGCTTTTCCTATACTGAAGCTTTCTTT. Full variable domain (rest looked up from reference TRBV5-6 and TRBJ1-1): DAGVTQSPTHLIKTRGQQVTLRCSPKSGHDTVSWYQQALGQGPQFIFQYYEEEERQRGNFPDRFSGHQFPNYSSELNVNALLLGDSALYLCASSFSYTEAFFGQGTRLTVV.

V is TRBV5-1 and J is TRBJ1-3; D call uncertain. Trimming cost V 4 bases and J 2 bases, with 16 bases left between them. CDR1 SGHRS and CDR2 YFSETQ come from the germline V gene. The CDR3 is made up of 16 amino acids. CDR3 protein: CASSITGSNTGNTIYF. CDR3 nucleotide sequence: TGCGCCAGCAGCATTACCGGGTCCAACACTGGAAACACCATATATTTT.

CDR3 coding DNA: TGTGCCAGCAGGGGGACTTCCAGCTCCTACGAGCAGTACTTC. Its protein product is CASRGTSSSYEQYF. This chain connects TRBV28 to TRBJ2-7; tentatively, D is TRBD2 (6 bases). Germline loops: CDR1 MDHEN, CDR2 SYDVKM. The V gene lost 6 bases and the J gene lost 0 bases, with 12 bases spanning the gap. There are 14 residues in the CDR3.

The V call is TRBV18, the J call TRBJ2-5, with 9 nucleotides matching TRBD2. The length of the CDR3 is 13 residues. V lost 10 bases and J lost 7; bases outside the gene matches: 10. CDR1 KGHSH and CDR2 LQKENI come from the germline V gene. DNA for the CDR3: TGTGCCACGCGGGGGGGAGACAAGAGGACCCAGTACTTC. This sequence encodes CATRGGDKRTQYF. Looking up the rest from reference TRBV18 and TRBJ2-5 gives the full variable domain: NAGVMQNPRHLVRRRGQEARLRCSPMKGHSHVYWYRQLPEEGLKFMVYLQKENIIDESGMPKERFSAEFPKEGPSILRIQQVVRGDSAAYFCATRGGDKRTQYFGPGTRLLVL.

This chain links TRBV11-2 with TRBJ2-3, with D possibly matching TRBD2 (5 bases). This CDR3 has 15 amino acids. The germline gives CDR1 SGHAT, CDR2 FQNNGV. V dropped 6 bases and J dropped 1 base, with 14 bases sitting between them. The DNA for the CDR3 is TGTGCCAGCAGTTCCGACGGACTGGGCACAGATACGCAGTATTTT. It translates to CASSSDGLGTDTQYF.

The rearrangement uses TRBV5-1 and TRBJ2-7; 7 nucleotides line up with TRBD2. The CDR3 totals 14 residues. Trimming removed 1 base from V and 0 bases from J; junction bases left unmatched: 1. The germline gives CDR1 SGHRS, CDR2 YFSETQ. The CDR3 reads CASSLKRGSYEQYF. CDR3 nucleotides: TGCGCCAGCAGCTTGAAGCGGGGCTCCTACGAGCAGTACTTC. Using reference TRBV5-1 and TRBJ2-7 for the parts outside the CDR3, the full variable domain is KAGVTQTPRYLIKTRGQQVTLSCSPISGHRSVSWYQQTPGQGLQFLFEYFSETQRNKGNFPGRFSGRQFSNSRSEMNVSTLELGDSALYLCASSLKRGSYEQYFGPGTRLTVT.

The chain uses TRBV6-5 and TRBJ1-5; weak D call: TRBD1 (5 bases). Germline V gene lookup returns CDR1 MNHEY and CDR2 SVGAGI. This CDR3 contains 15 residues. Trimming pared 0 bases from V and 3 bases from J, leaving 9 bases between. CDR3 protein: CASSYSGALNQPQHF. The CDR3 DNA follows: TGTGCCAGCAGTTACTCCGGGGCTCTCAATCAGCCCCAGCATTTT.

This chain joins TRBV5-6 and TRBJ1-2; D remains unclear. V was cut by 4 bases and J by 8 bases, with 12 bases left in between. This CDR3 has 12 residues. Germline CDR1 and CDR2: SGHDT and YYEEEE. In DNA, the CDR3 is TGTGCCAGCAGCATAGACGGCGTGGGCTACACCTTC. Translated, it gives CASSIDGVGYTF. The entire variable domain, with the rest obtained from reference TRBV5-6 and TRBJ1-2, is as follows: DAGVTQSPTHLIKTRGQQVTLRCSPKSGHDTVSWYQQALGQGPQFIFQYYEEEERQRGNFPDRFSGHQFPNYSSELNVNALLLGDSALYLCASSIDGVGYTFGSGTRLTVV.

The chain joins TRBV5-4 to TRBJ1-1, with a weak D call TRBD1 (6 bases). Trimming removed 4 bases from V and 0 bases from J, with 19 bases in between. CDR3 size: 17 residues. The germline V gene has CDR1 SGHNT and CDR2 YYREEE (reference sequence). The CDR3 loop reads CASSRGTGQTMNTEAFF. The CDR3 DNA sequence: TGTGCCAGCAGCCGGGGCACAGGGCAAACCATGAACACTGAAGCTTTCTTT.

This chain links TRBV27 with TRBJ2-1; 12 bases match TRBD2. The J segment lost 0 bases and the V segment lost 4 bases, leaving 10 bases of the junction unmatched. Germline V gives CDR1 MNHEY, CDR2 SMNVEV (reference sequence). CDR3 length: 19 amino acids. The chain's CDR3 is CASSSPLAGGQSSYNEQFF. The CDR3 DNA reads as TGTGCCAGCAGTTCCCCCCTAGCGGGGGGGCAGAGCTCCTACAATGAGCAGTTCTTC.

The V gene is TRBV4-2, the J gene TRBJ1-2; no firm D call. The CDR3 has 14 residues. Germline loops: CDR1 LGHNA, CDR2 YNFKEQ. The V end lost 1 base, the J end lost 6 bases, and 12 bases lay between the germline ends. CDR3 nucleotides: TGTGCCAGCAGCCAAGCAGCGTCTAAGGATGGCTACACCTTC. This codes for CASSQAASKDGYTF.

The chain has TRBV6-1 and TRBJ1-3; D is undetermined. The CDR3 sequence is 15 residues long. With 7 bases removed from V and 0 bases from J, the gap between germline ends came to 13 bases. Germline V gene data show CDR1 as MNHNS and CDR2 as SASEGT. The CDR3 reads CASTSGVSSGNTIYF. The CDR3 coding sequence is TGTGCCAGCACCTCGGGAGTATCCTCTGGAAACACCATATATTTT.

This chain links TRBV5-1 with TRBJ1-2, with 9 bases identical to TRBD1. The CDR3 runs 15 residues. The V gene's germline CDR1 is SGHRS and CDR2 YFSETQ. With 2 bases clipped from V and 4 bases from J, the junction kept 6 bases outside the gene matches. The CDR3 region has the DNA TGCGCCAGCAGCTTAACACCGGGACAGGGCTATGGCTACACCTTC. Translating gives CASSLTPGQGYGYTF. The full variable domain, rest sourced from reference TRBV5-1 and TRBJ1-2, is KAGVTQTPRYLIKTRGQQVTLSCSPISGHRSVSWYQQTPGQGLQFLFEYFSETQRNKGNFPGRFSGRQFSNSRSEMNVSTLELGDSALYLCASSLTPGQGYGYTFGSGTRLTVV.

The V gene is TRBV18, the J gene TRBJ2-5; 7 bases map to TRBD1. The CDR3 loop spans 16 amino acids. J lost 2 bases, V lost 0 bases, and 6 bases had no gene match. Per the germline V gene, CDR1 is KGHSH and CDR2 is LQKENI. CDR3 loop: CASSPPIGTEQETQYF. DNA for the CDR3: TGTGCCAGCTCACCACCGATCGGGACAGAGCAAGAGACCCAGTACTTC. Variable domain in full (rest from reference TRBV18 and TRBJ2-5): NAGVMQNPRHLVRRRGQEARLRCSPMKGHSHVYWYRQLPEEGLKFMVYLQKENIIDESGMPKERFSAEFPKEGPSILRIQQVVRGDSAAYFCASSPPIGTEQETQYFGPGTRLLVL.

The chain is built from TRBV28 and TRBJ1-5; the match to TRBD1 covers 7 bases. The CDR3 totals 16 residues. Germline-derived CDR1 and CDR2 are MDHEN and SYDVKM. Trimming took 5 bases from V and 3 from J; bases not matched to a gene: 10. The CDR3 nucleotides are TGTGCCAGCAGTACCACCCTGGGACAGTACAATCAGCCCCAGCATTTT. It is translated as CASSTTLGQYNQPQHF.

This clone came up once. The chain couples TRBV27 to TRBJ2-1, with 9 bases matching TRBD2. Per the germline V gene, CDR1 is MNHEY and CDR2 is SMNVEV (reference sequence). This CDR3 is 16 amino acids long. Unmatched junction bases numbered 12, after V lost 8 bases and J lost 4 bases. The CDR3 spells CASAGVVSGGYNEQFF. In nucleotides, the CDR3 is TGTGCCAGCGCCGGCGTTGTAAGCGGGGGGTACAATGAGCAGTTCTTC.